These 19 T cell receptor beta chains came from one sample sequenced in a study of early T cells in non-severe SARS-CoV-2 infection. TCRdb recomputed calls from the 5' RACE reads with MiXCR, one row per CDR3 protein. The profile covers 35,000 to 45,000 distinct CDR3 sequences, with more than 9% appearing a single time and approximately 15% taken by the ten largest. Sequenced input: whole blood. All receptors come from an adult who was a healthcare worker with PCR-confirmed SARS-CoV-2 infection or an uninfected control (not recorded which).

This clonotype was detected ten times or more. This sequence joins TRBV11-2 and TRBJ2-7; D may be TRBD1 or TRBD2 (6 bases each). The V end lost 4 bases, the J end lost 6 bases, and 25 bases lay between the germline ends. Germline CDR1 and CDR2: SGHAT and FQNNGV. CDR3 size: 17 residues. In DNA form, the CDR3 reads TGTGCCAGCAGCTCCCTAAGGGGGGTCTCCAGGTCGGGCGAGCAGTACTTC. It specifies CASSSLRGVSRSGEQYF.

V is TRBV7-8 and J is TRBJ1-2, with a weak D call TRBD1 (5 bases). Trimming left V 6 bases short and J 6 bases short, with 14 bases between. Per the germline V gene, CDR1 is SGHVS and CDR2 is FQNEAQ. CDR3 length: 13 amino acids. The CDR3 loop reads CASSNSGRDGYTF. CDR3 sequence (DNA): TGTGCCAGCAGTAACTCAGGGCGCGATGGCTACACCTTC.

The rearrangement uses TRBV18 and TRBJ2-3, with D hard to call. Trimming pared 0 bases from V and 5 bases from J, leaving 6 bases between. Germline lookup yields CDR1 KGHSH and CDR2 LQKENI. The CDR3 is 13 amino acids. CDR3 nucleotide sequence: TGTGCCAGCTCACCACCTATCAGAGATACGCAGTATTTT. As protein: CASSPPIRDTQYF.

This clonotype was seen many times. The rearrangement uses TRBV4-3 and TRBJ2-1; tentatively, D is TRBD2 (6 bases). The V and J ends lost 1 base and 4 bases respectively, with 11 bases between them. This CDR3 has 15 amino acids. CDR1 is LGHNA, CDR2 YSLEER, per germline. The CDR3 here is CASSQVWRGYNEQFF. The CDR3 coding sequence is TGCGCCAGCAGCCAAGTATGGCGGGGTTACAATGAGCAGTTCTTC.

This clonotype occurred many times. In DNA form, the CDR3 reads TGTGCCAGCAGCCCTCAGGGGGACATTCAGTACTTC. Encoded protein: CASSPQGDIQYF. The chain couples TRBV7-2 to TRBJ2-4; 7 bases agree with TRBD1. The CDR3 totals 12 residues. CDR1 and CDR2 from the germline V gene are SGHTA and FQGNSA. J was trimmed by 8 bases and V by 5 bases; bases with no gene match: 3.

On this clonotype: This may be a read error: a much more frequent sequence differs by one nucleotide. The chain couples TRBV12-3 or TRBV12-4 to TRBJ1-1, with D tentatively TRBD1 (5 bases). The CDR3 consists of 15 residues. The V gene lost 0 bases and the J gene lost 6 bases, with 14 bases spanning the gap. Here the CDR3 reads CASSLAGLGSPEAFF. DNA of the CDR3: TGTGCCAGCAGTTTAGCGGGACTCGGATCCCCTGAAGCTTTCTTT.

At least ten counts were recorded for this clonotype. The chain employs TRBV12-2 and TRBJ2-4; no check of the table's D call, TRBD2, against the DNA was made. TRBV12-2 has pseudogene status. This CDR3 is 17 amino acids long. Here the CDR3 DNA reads TGTGCAAGTCGCTCTCCTTTCCAGCGGCGGGCCAAAAACATTCAGTACTTC. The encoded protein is CASRSPFQRRAKNIQYF.

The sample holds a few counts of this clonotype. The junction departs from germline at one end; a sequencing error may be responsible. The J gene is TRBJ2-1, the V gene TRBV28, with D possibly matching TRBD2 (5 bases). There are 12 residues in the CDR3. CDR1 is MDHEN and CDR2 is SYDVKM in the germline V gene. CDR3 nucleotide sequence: TGTGCCAGCAGTTTACTCTTCGGGAAGATGTTTTTC. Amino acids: CASSLLFGKMFF.

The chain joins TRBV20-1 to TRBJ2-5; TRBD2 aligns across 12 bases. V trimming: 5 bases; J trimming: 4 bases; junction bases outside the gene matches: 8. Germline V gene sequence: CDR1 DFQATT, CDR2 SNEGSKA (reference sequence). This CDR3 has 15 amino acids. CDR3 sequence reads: CSAESGLAGTETQYF. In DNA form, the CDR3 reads TGCAGTGCTGAAAGTGGACTAGCGGGGACAGAGACCCAGTACTTC.

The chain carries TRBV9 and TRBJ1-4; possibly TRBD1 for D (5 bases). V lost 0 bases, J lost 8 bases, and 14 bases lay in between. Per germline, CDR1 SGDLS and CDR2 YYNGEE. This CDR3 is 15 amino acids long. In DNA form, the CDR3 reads TGTGCCAGCAGCGTAGTTGGAGCCCGGGGGGAAAAACTGTTTTTT. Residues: CASSVVGARGEKLFF.

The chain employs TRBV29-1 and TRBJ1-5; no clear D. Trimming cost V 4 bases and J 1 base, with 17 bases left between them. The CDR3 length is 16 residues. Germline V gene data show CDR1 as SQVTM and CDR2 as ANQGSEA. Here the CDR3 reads CSVGGVGGSSNQPQHF. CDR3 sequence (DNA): TGCAGCGTTGGGGGAGTGGGAGGAAGCAGCAATCAGCCCCAGCATTTT.

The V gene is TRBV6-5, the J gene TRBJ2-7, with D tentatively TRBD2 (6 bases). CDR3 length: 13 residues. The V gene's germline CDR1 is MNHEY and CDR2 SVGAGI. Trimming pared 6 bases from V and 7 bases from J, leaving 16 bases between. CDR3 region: CASSRPEGREQYF. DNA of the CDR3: TGTGCCAGCAGCAGACCGGAGGGCCGAGAGCAGTACTTC.

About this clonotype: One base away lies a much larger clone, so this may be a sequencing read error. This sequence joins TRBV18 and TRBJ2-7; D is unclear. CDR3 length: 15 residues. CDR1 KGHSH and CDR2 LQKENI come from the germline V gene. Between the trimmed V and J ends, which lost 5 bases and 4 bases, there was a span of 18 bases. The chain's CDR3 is CASSSLPALGYEQYF. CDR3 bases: TGTGCCAGCTCATCACTCCCCGCCCTAGGGTACGAGCAGTACTTC.

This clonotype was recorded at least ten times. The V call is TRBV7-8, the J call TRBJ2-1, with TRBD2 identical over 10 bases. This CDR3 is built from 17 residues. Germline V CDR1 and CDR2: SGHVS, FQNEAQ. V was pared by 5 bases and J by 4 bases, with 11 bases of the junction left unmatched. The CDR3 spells CASSPSPSSGGYNEQFF. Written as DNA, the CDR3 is TGTGCCAGCAGCCCCTCACCCTCTAGCGGGGGATACAATGAGCAGTTCTTC.

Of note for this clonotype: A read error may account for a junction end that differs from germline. For the CDR3, the DNA is TGTGCCAGCAGTTCCTTCAATGAGCAGTTCTTC. Its protein is CASSSFNEQFF. The rearrangement joins TRBV27 to TRBJ2-1; D ambiguous. CDR3 length equals 11 residues. CDR1 MNHEY and CDR2 SMNVEV come from the germline V gene (reference sequence).

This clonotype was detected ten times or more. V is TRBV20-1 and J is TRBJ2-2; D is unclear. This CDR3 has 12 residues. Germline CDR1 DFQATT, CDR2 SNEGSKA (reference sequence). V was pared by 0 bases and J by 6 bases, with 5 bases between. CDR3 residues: CSARDPSGELFF. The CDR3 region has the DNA TGCAGTGCTAGAGACCCCTCCGGGGAGCTGTTTTTT.

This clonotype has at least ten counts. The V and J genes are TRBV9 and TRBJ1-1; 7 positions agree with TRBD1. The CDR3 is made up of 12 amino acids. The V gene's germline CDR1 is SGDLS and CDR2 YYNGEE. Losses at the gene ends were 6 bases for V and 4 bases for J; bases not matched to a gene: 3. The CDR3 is CASNSGGTEAFF. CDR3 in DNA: TGTGCCAGCAACTCAGGGGGCACTGAAGCTTTCTTT.

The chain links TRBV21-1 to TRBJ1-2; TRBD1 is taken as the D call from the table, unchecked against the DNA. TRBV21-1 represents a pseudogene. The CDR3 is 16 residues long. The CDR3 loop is CASSNRGGRPLYGYTF. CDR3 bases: TGTGCCAGCAGCAACAGGGGAGGCAGGCCCCTCTATGGCTACACCTTC.

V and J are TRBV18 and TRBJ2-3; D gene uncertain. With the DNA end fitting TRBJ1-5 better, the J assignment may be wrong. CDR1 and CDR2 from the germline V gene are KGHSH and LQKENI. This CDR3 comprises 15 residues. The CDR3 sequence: CASSPVSSSTDTQHF. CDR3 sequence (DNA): TGTGCCAGCTCACCAGTCTCTAGCTCAACAGATACGCAGCATTTT.